This TCR beta chain came from a study of shared clonotypes between healthy human individuals. Overall study: Donor composition was a couple of women and a few men, aged 18 to 49. Points from the study as a whole: There were few donors, and this limited the genetic and exposure-history diversity represented.

Genomic DNA from each subset was divided evenly over several immunoSEQ plates. TCRdb's copy holds only in-frame clones and misses some; the assay was immunoSEQ multiplex PCR. The table includes about 450,000 clones, 79% detected once. Germline V gives CDR1 SGHAT, CDR2 FQNNGV. Trimming cost V 5 bases and J 6 bases; bases outside gene matches: 12. This CDR3 has 18 residues. In the case of this clone: What it binds is not known.

Nashville, Tennessee was home to all donors, each a Caucasian adult. The TCR was taken from a woman between 40 and 50 years old in good health. Some clones in this sample may be carry-over from other donors' samples. The sample consisted of PBMCs. V and J are TRBV11-2 and TRBJ2-1; TRBD2 aligns across 14 bases. CDR3 in DNA: TGTGCCAGCAGCCCCCTTAGACTAGCGGGAGGGCCTGGCAATGAGCAGTTCTTC. Its protein product is CASSPLRLAGGPGNEQFF. The full variable domain, its missing parts supplied by reference TRBV11-2 and TRBJ2-1, is EAGVAQSPRYKIIEKRQSVAFWCNPISGHATLYWYQQILGQGPKLLIQFQNNGVVDDSQLPKDRFSAERLKGVDSTLKIQPAKLEDSAVYLCASSPLRLAGGPGNEQFFGPGTRLTVL.